This T cell receptor beta chain was identified in a study of radiotherapy plus CTLA-4 blockade in lung cancer. Measured with immunoSEQ multiplex PCR; TCRdb has only the in-frame clones, and not every one. The data hold some 110,000 clones, with roughly 80% observed a single time. This clone was seen a single time. V dropped 4 bases and J dropped 2; count of bases not matched to a gene: 3. Looked up from germline, CDR1 is SEHNR and CDR2 is FQNEAQ (reference sequence). CDR3 length: 14 residues. Treatment of patients with chemo-refractory metastatic non-small-cell lung cancer consisted of focal radiation plus CTLA-4 blockade with ipilimumab.

J is TRBJ2-7 and V is TRBV7-9, with 9 bases identical to TRBD1. This TCR was sampled from a human donor with non-small cell lung cancer who had a partial response to radiotherapy plus ipilimumab. The material sequenced was peripheral blood, taken from a patient treated with radiotherapy plus ipilimumab. CDR3 nucleotide sequence: TGTGCCAGCAGCTACGGGACAGGGACCTACGAGCAGTACTTC. Its protein product is CASSYGTGTYEQYF.